The sequence of this T cell receptor (beta chain) was determined in a study of blood T cell repertoires in COVID-19. Study-wide background: Material from acute and convalescent COVID-19 was sourced from the United States, Italy and Spain.

The CDR3 totals 15 residues. Germline lookup yields CDR1 LGHDT and CDR2 YNNKEL (reference sequence). V was trimmed by 6 bases and J by 9 bases, leaving 21 bases between them. The assay was immunoSEQ multiplex PCR, and TCRdb's table has in-frame clones only and misses some. The sample lists a few hundred thousand clones, about 90% seen once, with about 2.7% in the top ten. The count of this clone is one. This sequence joins TRBV3-1 (or the pseudogene TRBV3-2) and TRBJ2-1, with D possibly matching TRBD2 (6 bases). The clonotype was recovered from a woman in her twenties or thirties who had recovered from COVID-19. The sequenced sample consisted of PBMCs or T cells enriched from blood (not recorded which). The CDR3 spells CASSFRDSGSAEQFF. The CDR3 nucleotides are TGTGCCAGCAGTTTTCGGGACTCCGGAAGCGCTGAGCAGTTCTTC.